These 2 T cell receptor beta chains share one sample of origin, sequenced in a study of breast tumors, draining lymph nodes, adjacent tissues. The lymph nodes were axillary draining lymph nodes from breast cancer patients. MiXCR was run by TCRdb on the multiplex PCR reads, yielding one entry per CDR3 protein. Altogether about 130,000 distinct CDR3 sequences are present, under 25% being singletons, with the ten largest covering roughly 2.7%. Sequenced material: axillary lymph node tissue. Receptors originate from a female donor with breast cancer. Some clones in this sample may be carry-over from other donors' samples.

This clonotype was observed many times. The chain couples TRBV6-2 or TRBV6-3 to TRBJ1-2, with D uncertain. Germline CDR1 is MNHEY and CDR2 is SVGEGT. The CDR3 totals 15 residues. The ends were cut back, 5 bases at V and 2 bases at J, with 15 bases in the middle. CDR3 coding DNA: TGTGCCAGCAGTATGAGGGCCGGGAGGAACTATGGCTACACCTTC. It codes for CASSMRAGRNYGYTF.

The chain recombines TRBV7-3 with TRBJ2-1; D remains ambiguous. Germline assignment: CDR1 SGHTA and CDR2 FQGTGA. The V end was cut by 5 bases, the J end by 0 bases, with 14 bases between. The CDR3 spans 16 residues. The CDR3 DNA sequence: TGTGCCAGCAGCCCCTTCCCACTGTGCTCCTACAATGAGCAGTTCTTC. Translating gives CASSPFPLCSYNEQFF.